These T cell receptor beta chains were read from a single sample in a study of blood T cell repertoires in COVID-19. Libraries were prepared by immunoSEQ multiplex PCR; TCRdb keeps only in-frame clonotypes and omits some of them. The sample has fewer than 500,000 clones; 75% to 90% are singletons. Sequences were obtained from PBMCs or T cells enriched from blood (not recorded which). These receptors came from a man younger than 40 who had recovered from COVID-19. Each CDR3 is given with its conserved first and last residue. The D gene is left open where the match is weak. Some rows mark clone size as missing; the rest say once, few, many or name a class of expanded clone.

j_call: TRBJ2-5; clone_size: few; v_call: TRBV5-4; d_call: NA; cdr3_aa: CASSSPQGGVLETQYF; cdr3_nt: TGTGCCAGCAGCTCCCCCCAAGGAGGCGTCTTGGAGACCCAGTACTTC
j_call: TRBJ2-2; clone_size: NA; v_call: TRBV19; d_call: NA; cdr3_aa: CASSTSGITYTGELFF; cdr3_nt: TGTGCCAGTAGCACCTCAGGGATAACTTACACCGGGGAGCTGTTTTTT
j_call: TRBJ1-3; clone_size: NA; v_call: TRBV7-7; d_call: NA; cdr3_aa: CASSLAYNRGNTIYF; cdr3_nt: TGTGCTAGCAGCTTAGCATACAACAGAGGAAACACCATATATTTT
j_call: TRBJ2-7; clone_size: NA; v_call: TRBV5-1; d_call: TRBD1; cdr3_aa: CASSRGQGAAEQYF; cdr3_nt: TGCGCCAGCAGCCGAGGACAGGGGGCGGCCGAGCAGTACTTC
j_call: TRBJ1-3; clone_size: NA; v_call: TRBV19; d_call: NA; cdr3_aa: CASSSGLLNSGNTIYF; cdr3_nt: TGTGCCAGTAGTTCAGGTCTGCTGAACTCTGGAAACACCATATATTTT
j_call: TRBJ2-3; clone_size: NA; v_call: TRBV28; d_call: TRBD2; cdr3_aa: CATGGGYTDTQYF; cdr3_nt: TGTGCCACCGGGGGGGGTTACACAGATACGCAGTATTTT
j_call: TRBJ1-5; clone_size: NA; v_call: TRBV19; d_call: NA; cdr3_aa: CASSMGRDNQPQHF; cdr3_nt: TGTGCCAGTAGTATGGGCCGGGACAATCAGCCCCAGCATTTT
j_call: TRBJ2-5; clone_size: NA; v_call: TRBV24-1; d_call: TRBD1; cdr3_aa: CATSDPGQAQETQYF; cdr3_nt: TGTGCCACCAGTGATCCCGGACAGGCTCAAGAGACCCAGTACTTC
j_call: TRBJ1-5; clone_size: NA; v_call: TRBV12-3/TRBV12-4; d_call: NA; cdr3_aa: CASSLELQGQHF; cdr3_nt: TGTGCCAGCAGTTTAGAATTACAGGGCCAGCATTTT
j_call: TRBJ1-5; clone_size: NA; v_call: TRBV6-5; d_call: NA; cdr3_aa: CASTKDSSNQPQHF; cdr3_nt: TGTGCCAGCACTAAGGACAGTAGCAATCAGCCCCAGCATTTT
j_call: TRBJ2-2; clone_size: once; v_call: TRBV12-3/TRBV12-4; d_call: NA; cdr3_aa: CASTLQGSGELFF; cdr3_nt: TGTGCCAGCACTTTACAGGGATCCGGGGAGCTGTTTTTT
j_call: TRBJ1-3; clone_size: NA; v_call: TRBV9; d_call: NA; cdr3_aa: CASSVGGRFSGNTIYF; cdr3_nt: TGTGCCAGCAGCGTAGGAGGGAGGTTCTCTGGAAACACCATATATTTT
j_call: TRBJ2-1; clone_size: NA; v_call: TRBV19; d_call: NA; cdr3_aa: CASSPPTGSSYNEQFF; cdr3_nt: TGTGCCAGTAGTCCCCCTACAGGGAGCTCCTACAATGAGCAGTTCTTC
j_call: TRBJ2-1; clone_size: NA; v_call: TRBV11-2; d_call: NA; cdr3_aa: CASSLHGGSSYNEQFF; cdr3_nt: TGTGCCAGCAGCTTACATGGGGGGTCGTCCTACAATGAGCAGTTCTTC
j_call: TRBJ1-1; clone_size: NA; v_call: TRBV27; d_call: NA; cdr3_aa: CASSFGGTLTNTEAFF; cdr3_nt: TGTGCCAGCAGTTTCGGGGGAACCTTAACGAACACTGAAGCTTTCTTT
j_call: TRBJ1-3; clone_size: NA; v_call: TRBV3-1/TRBV3-2; d_call: TRBD1; cdr3_aa: CASSPGGAGNTIYF; cdr3_nt: TGTGCCAGCAGCCCAGGGGGCGCTGGAAACACCATATATTTT
j_call: TRBJ2-7; clone_size: NA; v_call: TRBV28; d_call: NA; cdr3_aa: CASVRLSSYEQYF; cdr3_nt: TGTGCCAGTGTCAGACTCAGCTCCTACGAGCAGTACTTC
j_call: TRBJ2-1; clone_size: NA; v_call: TRBV12-3/TRBV12-4; d_call: NA; cdr3_aa: CASSLGGEQFF; cdr3_nt: TGTGCCAGCAGTTTAGGAGGTGAGCAGTTCTTC
j_call: TRBJ2-5; clone_size: NA; v_call: TRBV24-1; d_call: TRBD2; cdr3_aa: CATSDFVAGAQETQYF; cdr3_nt: TGTGCCACCAGTGATTTTGTAGCGGGAGCTCAAGAGACCCAGTACTTC
j_call: TRBJ2-7; clone_size: NA; v_call: TRBV30; d_call: NA; cdr3_aa: CAWNKETYEQYF; cdr3_nt: TGTGCCTGGAACAAGGAGACTTACGAGCAGTACTTC
j_call: TRBJ1-3; clone_size: NA; v_call: TRBV3-1/TRBV3-2; d_call: TRBD1; cdr3_aa: CASSPTGAPGNTIYF; cdr3_nt: TGTGCCAGCAGCCCTACAGGGGCACCTGGAAACACCATATATTTT
j_call: TRBJ1-2; clone_size: NA; v_call: TRBV6-5; d_call: NA; cdr3_aa: CASSPGHGVNYGYTF; cdr3_nt: TGTGCCAGCAGTCCCGGACACGGAGTAAACTATGGCTACACCTTC
j_call: TRBJ2-1; clone_size: NA; v_call: TRBV29-1; d_call: TRBD2; cdr3_aa: CSVALAGVYNEQFF; cdr3_nt: TGCAGCGTTGCCCTAGCGGGAGTTTACAATGAGCAGTTCTTC
j_call: TRBJ2-7; clone_size: NA; v_call: TRBV4-1; d_call: TRBD2; cdr3_aa: CASSQEGLAGDEQYF; cdr3_nt: TGCGCCAGCAGCCAAGAGGGACTAGCGGGAGATGAGCAGTACTTC
j_call: TRBJ2-6; clone_size: NA; v_call: TRBV3-1/TRBV3-2; d_call: NA; cdr3_aa: CASSRLASGANVLTF; cdr3_nt: TGTGCCAGCAGCCGGCTTGCCTCTGGGGCCAACGTCCTGACTTTC
j_call: TRBJ2-1; clone_size: NA; v_call: TRBV5-1; d_call: NA; cdr3_aa: CASSLGVFDEQFF; cdr3_nt: TGCGCCAGCAGCTTGGGAGTATTCGATGAGCAGTTCTTC
j_call: TRBJ2-7; clone_size: NA; v_call: TRBV7-6; d_call: NA; cdr3_aa: CASSSYGGGRQQYF; cdr3_nt: TGTGCCAGCAGCTCATACGGAGGTGGGAGGCAGCAGTACTTC
j_call: TRBJ2-2; clone_size: NA; v_call: TRBV13; d_call: TRBD2; cdr3_aa: CASSSRGGATGELFF; cdr3_nt: TGTGCCAGCTCCTCTCGGGGAGGGGCGACCGGGGAGCTGTTTTTT
j_call: TRBJ2-3; clone_size: NA; v_call: TRBV4-1; d_call: NA; cdr3_aa: CASSQENRDTDTQYF; cdr3_nt: TGCGCCAGCAGCCAAGAAAACAGAGACACAGATACGCAGTATTTT
j_call: TRBJ2-7; clone_size: NA; v_call: TRBV10-3; d_call: TRBD2; cdr3_aa: CAISEVRTSGSYEQYF; cdr3_nt: TGTGCCATCAGTGAGGTTAGGACTAGCGGGAGTTACGAGCAGTACTTC
j_call: TRBJ2-3; clone_size: NA; v_call: TRBV5-4; d_call: TRBD2; cdr3_aa: CASSLGTSDTDTQYF; cdr3_nt: TGTGCCAGCAGCTTAGGTACTAGCGACACAGATACGCAGTATTTT
j_call: TRBJ2-2; clone_size: NA; v_call: TRBV5-1; d_call: NA; cdr3_aa: CASSSTGPGTGELFF; cdr3_nt: TGCGCCAGCAGCTCGACCGGGCCAGGGACCGGGGAGCTGTTTTTT
j_call: TRBJ2-5; clone_size: NA; v_call: TRBV7-9; d_call: NA; cdr3_aa: CASARQAPETQYF; cdr3_nt: TGTGCCAGCGCTCGACAGGCCCCAGAGACCCAGTACTTC
j_call: TRBJ2-1; clone_size: once; v_call: TRBV28; d_call: TRBD1; cdr3_aa: CASSLRGTVYNEQFF; cdr3_nt: TGTGCCAGCAGTTTAAGGGGGACAGTTTACAATGAGCAGTTCTTC
j_call: TRBJ1-1; clone_size: NA; v_call: TRBV10-3; d_call: NA; cdr3_aa: CAISGSWGFGRNTEAFF; cdr3_nt: TGTGCCATCAGTGGGAGCTGGGGTTTCGGGAGGAACACTGAAGCTTTCTTT
j_call: TRBJ2-2; clone_size: NA; v_call: TRBV5-1; d_call: NA; cdr3_aa: CASSLDSYTGELFF; cdr3_nt: TGCGCCAGCAGCTTGGACAGTTATACCGGGGAGCTGTTTTTT
j_call: TRBJ2-6; clone_size: few; v_call: TRBV28; d_call: NA; cdr3_aa: CASSFLRANVLTF; cdr3_nt: TGTGCCAGCAGTTTCCTTAGGGCCAACGTCCTGACTTTC
j_call: TRBJ2-6; clone_size: once; v_call: TRBV7-9; d_call: TRBD1; cdr3_aa: CASSSGTGNFVGANVLTF; cdr3_nt: TGTGCCAGCAGCTCAGGGACAGGGAACTTCGTTGGGGCCAACGTCCTGACTTTC
j_call: TRBJ2-2; clone_size: once; v_call: TRBV7-8; d_call: TRBD2; cdr3_aa: CASSSTGTSGANTGELFF; cdr3_nt: TGTGCCAGCAGCTCCACCGGGACTAGCGGGGCGAACACCGGGGAGCTGTTTTTT
j_call: TRBJ2-5; clone_size: NA; v_call: TRBV7-8; d_call: NA; cdr3_aa: CASSAALGPQYF; cdr3_nt: TGTGCCAGCAGCGCAGCCCTAGGTCCCCAGTACTTC
j_call: TRBJ1-1; clone_size: NA; v_call: TRBV6-5; d_call: TRBD1; cdr3_aa: CASSQIQGADEAFF; cdr3_nt: TGTGCCAGCAGCCAAATACAGGGGGCCGATGAAGCTTTCTTT
j_call: TRBJ1-1; clone_size: NA; v_call: TRBV28; d_call: NA; cdr3_aa: CASSFGPNTEAFF; cdr3_nt: TGTGCCAGCAGTTTTGGGCCGAACACTGAAGCTTTCTTT
j_call: TRBJ1-1; clone_size: NA; v_call: TRBV4-1; d_call: TRBD1; cdr3_aa: CASSPEPGQDPPGAFF; cdr3_nt: TGCGCCAGCAGCCCAGAGCCGGGACAGGATCCCCCGGGAGCTTTCTTT
j_call: TRBJ2-1; clone_size: NA; v_call: TRBV28; d_call: NA; cdr3_aa: CATTGPVYYNEQFF; cdr3_nt: TGTGCCACCACAGGACCCGTATACTACAATGAGCAGTTCTTC